The 30 T cell receptor beta chains presented below share a single source sample, sequenced in a study of Graves' ophthalmopathy and Graves' hyperthyroidism. RNA transcripts yielded amplified TCR beta CDR3 regions. Following a first-round RT-PCR that used HTBI primers, a second-round multiplex PCR was carried out. TCRdb re-called the multiplex PCR reads through MiXCR, storing one row per CDR3 protein. The sample has around 1.1 million distinct CDR3 sequences; about 40% are singletons. Material: peripheral blood or thyroid tissue (not recorded which). The receptors originated from an adult man with Graves' hyperthyroidism.

The rearrangement links TRBV29-1 to TRBJ1-1, with a tentative D call TRBD1 (6 bases). CDR1 and CDR2 from the germline V gene are SQVTM and ANQGSEA. The CDR3 spans 15 residues. V shed 3 bases and J shed 4 bases, with 18 bases lying between them. CDR3 sequence (DNA): TGCAGCGTTGAGGGGGGCAGGGGATCGGGCACTGAAGCTTTCTTT. It specifies CSVEGGRGSGTEAFF.

The chain links TRBV9 to TRBJ2-2; D possibly matches TRBD1 or TRBD2 (7 bases each). Germline V lookup: CDR1 SGDLS, CDR2 YYNGEE. Trimming shortened V by 4 bases and J by 4 bases, and 17 bases separated the two germline ends. There are 16 residues in the CDR3. The DNA for the CDR3 is TGTGCCAGCAGCCCCCGGGGAGGGGGCTTCACCGGGGAGCTGTTTTTT. Its protein is CASSPRGGGFTGELFF.

The table lists this clonotype with many counts. The chain employs TRBV4-3 and TRBJ2-5, with D hard to call. V lost 6 bases and J 4 bases, leaving 12 bases between the germline ends. Germline V gives CDR1 LGHNA, CDR2 YSLEER. This CDR3 contains 13 residues. The chain's CDR3 is CASSRTPGETQYF. CDR3 sequence (DNA): TGCGCCAGCAGTCGCACCCCCGGAGAGACCCAGTACTTC.

The V gene is TRBV18, the J gene TRBJ2-5; D possibly uses TRBD1 or TRBD2 (5 bases each). The CDR3 is 15 residues long. The germline CDR1 and CDR2 sequences are KGHSH and LQKENI. Trimming took 2 bases from V and 1 from J, leaving 11 bases between them. The CDR3 loop reads CASSPRGEGQETQYF. The CDR3 DNA is TGTGCCAGCTCACCAAGGGGAGAGGGCCAAGAGACCCAGTACTTC.

In its sample, this clonotype was seen many times. The rearrangement uses TRBV29-1 and TRBJ2-2; 9 bases align to TRBD1. With V trimmed by 8 bases and J by 3 bases, 7 bases remained unmatched. The CDR3 totals 14 residues. The germline CDR1 and CDR2 sequences are SQVTM and ANQGSEA. The chain's CDR3 is CSTRDRVHTGELFF. The CDR3 region has the DNA TGCAGCACCCGGGACAGGGTTCACACCGGGGAGCTGTTTTTT.

This clonotype came up a few times. This may arise from a read error, as a much more abundant clone is one base away. The rearrangement uses TRBV10-3 and TRBJ2-2; the match to TRBD2 covers 10 bases. The CDR3 spans 14 residues. After removal of 2 bases from V and 6 bases from J, the junction contained 0 bases not matched to a gene. Germline lookup yields CDR1 ENHRY and CDR2 SYGVKD. In DNA form, the CDR3 reads TGTGCCATCAGTGAGGGGACTAGCGCCGGGGAGCTGTTTTTT. Protein product: CAISEGTSAGELFF.

This CDR3 is CSANPAGGYSSYEQYF. CDR3 coding DNA: TGCAGTGCTAACCCCGCAGGGGGTTATAGCTCCTACGAGCAGTACTTC. The chain links TRBV20-1 to TRBJ2-7; 7 positions agree with TRBD1. CDR1 is DFQATT and CDR2 is SNEGSKA in the germline V gene (reference sequence). V lost 4 bases, J lost 0 bases, and 12 bases stayed unmatched. The CDR3 runs to 16 residues.

This clonotype was recorded many times. The chain carries TRBV20-1 and TRBJ1-6; D unclear. CDR3 length: 14 residues. Trimming took 6 bases from V and 1 from J, leaving 10 bases between them. CDR1 is DFQATT, CDR2 SNEGSKA, per germline (reference sequence). The CDR3 here is CSARSWSYNSPLHF. CDR3 bases: TGCAGTGCGAGGTCTTGGTCCTATAATTCACCCCTCCACTTT.

The chain is built from TRBV15 and TRBJ1-2; 7 bases are shared with TRBD1. The CDR3 spans 15 residues. The V gene end was trimmed by 9 bases and the J gene end by 3 bases; junction bases not matched to a gene: 13. The germline V gene has CDR1 LNHNV and CDR2 YYDKDF (reference sequence). The CDR3 spells CATRTPGQNYYGYTF. The CDR3 bases are TGTGCCACGAGGACTCCGGGACAGAATTACTATGGCTACACCTTC.

The chain couples TRBV15 to TRBJ1-5; D is unclear. The germline V and J ends were trimmed by 5 bases and 7 bases, with 12 bases remaining between them. This CDR3 contains 13 residues. Germline V gene sequence: CDR1 LNHNV, CDR2 YYDKDF (reference sequence). DNA for the CDR3: TGTGCCACCAGCGACCAGACGGAGCAGCCCCAGCATTTT. Its translation is CATSDQTEQPQHF.

This clonotype was counted between two and nine times. The V and J genes are TRBV5-1 and TRBJ2-5; no firm D call. V gave up 0 bases and J gave up 6 bases, with 3 bases separating them. The germline CDR1 and CDR2 sequences are SGHRS and YFSETQ. This CDR3 contains 11 residues. The CDR3 reads CASSLAQTQYF. CDR3 bases: TGCGCCAGCAGCTTGGCTCAGACCCAGTACTTC.

This chain connects TRBV7-2 to TRBJ2-7; the D gene is possibly TRBD1 (5 bases). CDR1 is SGHTA, CDR2 FQGNSA, per germline. The CDR3 runs 12 residues. This chain's CDR3 is CAGQAASYEQYF. The CDR3 nucleotides are TGTGCGGGGCAGGCAGCCTCCTACGAGCAGTACTTC.

This clonotype was observed a few times. Being one base from a much bigger clone, this may be a read error. The rearrangement links TRBV11-2 to TRBJ1-1; D is ambiguous. Trimming removed 5 bases at V and 1 base at J, with 11 bases between. The CDR3 contains 14 residues. CDR1 and CDR2 (germline): SGHAT, FQNNGV. CDR3 residues: CASSPPTSNTEAFF. The CDR3 DNA sequence: TGTGCCAGCAGCCCCCCGACCTCGAACACTGAAGCTTTCTTT.

This clonotype was recorded a few times. The rearrangement links TRBV29-1 to TRBJ1-6, with D hard to call. Trimming removed 8 bases at V and 7 bases at J, with 6 bases between. The CDR3 runs to 10 residues. CDR1 and CDR2 (germline): SQVTM, ANQGSEA. CDR3: CSPLNSPLHF. DNA of the CDR3: TGCAGCCCACTCAATTCACCCCTCCACTTT. Complete variable domain (other parts from reference TRBV29-1 and TRBJ1-6): SAVISQKPSRDICQRGTSLTIQCQVDSQVTMMFWYRQQPGQSLTLIATANQGSEATYESGFVIDKFPISRPNLTFSTLTVSNMSPEDSSIYLCSPLNSPLHFGNGTRLTVT.

The rearrangement links TRBV5-1 to TRBJ2-5, with D perhaps matching TRBD1 or TRBD2 (6 bases each). V lost 4 bases and J 5 bases, leaving 21 bases between the germline ends. This CDR3 contains 16 residues. The germline gives CDR1 SGHRS, CDR2 YFSETQ. CDR3 residues: CASSPPPQGGGETQYF. In DNA form, the CDR3 reads TGCGCCAGCAGCCCGCCGCCACAGGGAGGTGGCGAGACCCAGTACTTC.

This chain connects TRBV10-3 to TRBJ1-6; 7 bases match TRBD1. V dropped 3 bases and J dropped 8; count of bases not matched to a gene: 4. The CDR3 covers 14 residues. Germline lookup yields CDR1 ENHRY and CDR2 SYGVKD. CDR3 in DNA: TGTGCCATCAGTGATGAAGACAGGGATTCACCCCTCCACTTT. Translation: CAISDEDRDSPLHF.

This clonotype was observed many times. The chain recombines TRBV10-2 with TRBJ1-2; D is perhaps TRBD1 (6 bases). There are 13 residues in the CDR3. Germline CDR1 is WSHSY and CDR2 is SAAADI. Trimming pared 8 bases from V and 8 bases from J, leaving 18 bases between. This CDR3 reads CASGGVGQRGYTF. The CDR3 nucleotides are TGCGCCAGCGGCGGGGTAGGACAGCGAGGCTACACCTTC.

The CDR3 loop is CAISEFGQGYQPQHF. The CDR3, as DNA: TGTGCCATCAGTGAGTTTGGACAGGGATATCAGCCCCAGCATTTT. This chain uses TRBV10-3 with TRBJ1-5; 8 bases match TRBD1. Germline CDR1 reads ENHRY; CDR2 reads SYGVKD. With V trimmed by 1 base and J by 5 bases, 4 bases remained unmatched. The CDR3 loop spans 15 amino acids.

There are a few counts of this clonotype. The rearrangement links TRBV20-1 to TRBJ1-1; weak D call: TRBD1 (5 bases). V lost 4 bases, J lost 1 base, and 13 bases lay in between. Looked up from germline, CDR1 is DFQATT and CDR2 is SNEGSKA (reference sequence). This CDR3 comprises 14 residues. DNA of the CDR3: TGCAGTGCTAAAGGGGTCCATTCGAACACTGAAGCTTTCTTT. Translated: CSAKGVHSNTEAFF.

This rearrangement joins TRBV10-3 to TRBJ1-1, with D possibly matching TRBD1 (6 bases). The CDR3 runs 15 residues. Germline CDR1 and CDR2: ENHRY and SYGVKD. CDR3 sequence: CTTSPGHRKNTEAFF. In DNA form, the CDR3 reads TGTACCACCAGCCCGGGACATAGAAAGAACACTGAAGCTTTCTTT.

This clonotype was seen many times. The chain combines TRBV7-6 with TRBJ2-7; 7 bases match TRBD2. Germline CDR1 is SGHVS and CDR2 is FNYEAQ. The ends lost 3 bases at V and 1 base at J; junction bases unmatched: 3. CDR3 length: 14 amino acids. CDR3 protein: CASSLTSNSYEQYF. CDR3 in DNA: TGTGCCAGCAGCTTGACTAGCAATTCCTACGAGCAGTACTTC.

Remarks on this clonotype: At one of its ends the junction is not consistent with the germline gene, which may arise from a read error. This chain connects TRBV12-3 or TRBV12-4 to TRBJ2-5; 8 nucleotides align to TRBD1. This CDR3 region has 15 residues. CDR3 protein: CTSSSTRGRQETQYF. DNA of the CDR3: TGTACCAGCAGCTCAACCAGGGGGCGCCAAGAGACCCAGTACTTC.

This clonotype was counted between two and nine times. The chain is built from TRBV11-2 and TRBJ1-4; tentatively, D is TRBD1 (5 bases). V was clipped by 0 bases and J by 8 bases, with 13 bases between them. The CDR3 totals 15 residues. The germline V gene encodes CDR1 SGHAT and CDR2 FQNNGV. The DNA for the CDR3 is TGTGCCAGCAGCTTAGATCTGCAGGGTTGGGAAAAACTGTTTTTT. Translated, it gives CASSLDLQGWEKLFF.

This clonotype was observed a handful of times. This chain links TRBV5-6 with TRBJ2-7; 9 bases fit TRBD2. V was pared by 0 bases and J by 0 bases, with 7 bases of the junction left unmatched. Germline V gives CDR1 SGHDT, CDR2 YYEEEE. The CDR3 totals 17 residues. CDR3 nucleotide sequence: TGTGCCAGCAGCTTGGCCGGAGCGGGGGGTCCCTCCTACGAGCAGTACTTC. Translation: CASSLAGAGGPSYEQYF.

The chain carries TRBV6-5 and TRBJ1-2; a weak D match, TRBD1 (5 bases). V was clipped by 4 bases and J by 2 bases, with 11 bases between them. In germline, CDR1 is MNHEY, CDR2 SVGAGI. The CDR3 contains 14 residues. The CDR3 spells CASSSSGRNYGYTF. The CDR3, as DNA: TGTGCCAGCAGTTCTTCAGGGAGGAACTATGGCTACACCTTC.

The gene calls are TRBV5-1 and TRBJ2-2, with 7 bases aligning to TRBD1. Trimming removed 4 bases from V and 4 bases from J; junction bases left unmatched: 7. Germline loops: CDR1 SGHRS, CDR2 YFSETQ. The CDR3 covers 15 residues. DNA of the CDR3: TGCGCCAGCAGCGAACAGGGGATTGGCACCGGGGAGCTGTTTTTT. It is translated as CASSEQGIGTGELFF.

This clonotype was counted ten times or more. CDR3 sequence (DNA): TGTGCCAGCAGCCCAGCACTAGGACTTCGGCGGGAGACCCAGTACTTC. Protein: CASSPALGLRRETQYF. The chain carries TRBV7-2 and TRBJ2-5, with D possibly being TRBD2 (5 bases). The CDR3 sequence is 16 residues long. Trimming stripped 5 bases from V and 5 bases from J, with 21 bases between. Germline CDR1 reads SGHTA; CDR2 reads FQGNSA.

The chain employs TRBV25-1 and TRBJ2-1; D is possibly TRBD2 (6 bases). V lost 3 bases and J 4 bases, leaving 13 bases between the germline ends. The CDR3 runs to 15 residues. From germline, CDR1 is MGHDK and CDR2 SYGVNS. The CDR3 here is CASSDSGLLYNEQFF. CDR3 sequence (DNA): TGTGCCAGCAGTGATTCGGGACTCTTATACAATGAGCAGTTCTTC.

This clonotype was detected ten times or more. The gene calls are TRBV7-2 and TRBJ2-5; D remains unclear. This CDR3 is 15 amino acids long. Germline V gene lookup returns CDR1 SGHTA and CDR2 FQGNSA. V was clipped by 1 base and J by 5 bases, with 14 bases between them. As DNA, the CDR3 is TGTGCCAGCAGCTTAGTTTCGGTAGTTCGGGAGACCCAGTACTTC. This translates into CASSLVSVVRETQYF.

This chain uses TRBV10-3 with TRBJ1-5; D remains ambiguous. From germline, CDR1 is ENHRY and CDR2 SYGVKD. The V gene lost 2 bases and the J gene lost 2 bases, with 7 bases spanning the gap. The CDR3 covers 14 residues. The CDR3 region is CAISEGEGNQPQHF. The CDR3 DNA reads as TGTGCCATCAGTGAGGGTGAAGGCAATCAGCCCCAGCATTTT.